This TCR beta chain derives from a study of shared clonotypes between healthy human individuals. Overall study results and limits: The authors sampled blood alone, and tissue repertoires likely differ. Clonotype sharing levels among donors were expected to vary with sequencing depth.

This clone was seen a few times. Antigen specificity is unknown. Libraries were prepared by immunoSEQ multiplex PCR; TCRdb keeps only in-frame clonotypes and omits some of them. Among 700,000 or so clones, about two thirds were seen once, and the ten largest hold about 1.7%. Germline-derived CDR1 and CDR2 are KGHSH and LQKENI. CDR3 length equals 14 residues. V shed 4 bases, J shed 8 bases, and the junction held 7 bases outside the gene matches. This receptor was identified in a woman between 25 and 40 years old in good health. The chain carries TRBV18 and TRBJ1-4; 7 nucleotides line up with TRBD1. The sample was memory CD4+ T cells sorted from blood. Subset specified: CD45RA-negative fraction. The CDR3 bases are TGTGCCAGCTCACTAGCCTCGACAGGGGAAAAACTGTTTTTT. Its protein is CASSLASTGEKLFF.